Listed below are T cell receptor beta chains from one sample, sequenced in a study of identical twins. Each CDR3 protein is one row after TCRdb ran MiXCR on the 5' RACE reads. The table has 200,000 or so distinct CDR3 sequences, around 8.1% seen once. This sample also appeared in a second study, on yellow fever vaccine responses in identical twins.

Sequencing was performed on memory (CD45RO+) T cells sorted from blood. These receptors all stem from a woman between 18 and 30 years old in good health. Both conserved end residues are part of each CDR3. Fields, in order: V gene, clone size, D gene, J gene, CDR3 DNA, CDR3 protein. D genes are given only for firm matches. The size field is filled for only some rows; it gives once, few, many or a size class.

>TRBV6-5|many|TRBD1|TRBJ1-2
TGTGCCAGCAGTGACTCGGGACAGGGAAGATATGGCTACACCTTC
CASSDSGQGRYGYTF
>TRBV20-1|many|TRBD1|TRBJ2-1
TGCAGTGCTGAGACGACAGGGGTGTCCCTCAATGAGCAGTTCTTC
CSAETTGVSLNEQFF
>TRBV18|.|.|TRBJ2-7
TGTGCCAGCTCACGGGGCAGTTCTACCTACGAGCAGTACTTC
CASSRGSSTYEQYF
>TRBV7-3|.|.|TRBJ2-3
TGTGCCAGCAGCAAAAGGGGCGATACGCAGTATTTT
CASSKRGDTQYF
>TRBV20-1|.|.|TRBJ2-3
TGCAGTGCTTTAAGGGGGGGAGGCACAGATACGCAGTATTTT
CSALRGGGTDTQYF
>TRBV9|few|.|TRBJ2-5
TGTGCCAGCAGCCCTCGAGCACAGGGTTGGGAGACCCAGTACTTC
CASSPRAQGWETQYF
>TRBV14|.|.|TRBJ2-2
TGTGCCAGCAGCCCCTATTTTGGCAGGGTCCCCGGGGAGCTGTTTTTT
CASSPYFGRVPGELFF
>TRBV5-1|few|TRBD1|TRBJ2-3
TGCGCCAGCAGCTTGGGAGGGGGCGCGCAGGATACGCAGTATTTT
CASSLGGGAQDTQYF
>TRBV5-1|many|.|TRBJ1-2
TGCGCCAGCAGCTTGGACAGTAACTATGGCTACACCTTC
CASSLDSNYGYTF
>TRBV5-1|few|.|TRBJ2-2
TGCGCCAGCAGCTTGGTGACAGGGAACACCGGGGAGCTGTTTTTT
CASSLVTGNTGELFF
>TRBV11-2|many|.|TRBJ1-1
TGTGCCAGCAGCTCGCCAGGGAGGCTTGACACTGAAGCTTTCTTT
CASSSPGRLDTEAFF
>TRBV7-2|many|.|TRBJ1-4
TGTGCCAGCAGCTCGGGGGGGAAGGGGAGTAGTGGAAAACTGTTTTTT
CASSSGGKGSSGKLFF
>TRBV4-3|few|.|TRBJ2-1
TGCGCCAGCAGCCAAGATGTGTTTCTGGGCGGTGAGCAGTTCTTC
CASSQDVFLGGEQFF
>TRBV20-1|many|.|TRBJ2-3
TGCAGTGCTAGCACAGATACGCAGTATTTT
CSASTDTQYF
>TRBV4-3|.|.|TRBJ2-1
TGCGCCAGCAGCCAAGCGGGAGTGATCTACAATGAGCAGTTCTTC
CASSQAGVIYNEQFF
>TRBV3-1|.|TRBD2|TRBJ2-2
TGTGCCAGCTGCCCTGGACTAGCGGGGGAATGGACCGGGGAGCTGTTTTTT
CASCPGLAGEWTGELFF
>TRBV7-6|many|TRBD1|TRBJ2-3
TGTGCCAGCAGCAACACAGGGGGCGAAGGCACAGATACGCAGTATTTT
CASSNTGGEGTDTQYF
>TRBV6-1|few|TRBD2|TRBJ2-1
TGTGCCAGCAGTCGAATCCCGGGACTAGCGGGGGGTTCCTACAATGAGCAGTTCTTC
CASSRIPGLAGGSYNEQFF
>TRBV5-1|many|TRBD2|TRBJ2-3
TGCGCCAGCAGGCCGACTAGCGGGGGGGCCTTAGGCACAGATACGCAGTATTTT
CASRPTSGGALGTDTQYF
>TRBV20-1|many|TRBD2|TRBJ2-1
TGCAGTGCTAGAGATCCTAGCGGGGGGGAGTACAATGAGCAGTTCTTC
CSARDPSGGEYNEQFF
>TRBV3-1|few|TRBD2|TRBJ2-3
TGTGCCAGCAGCCAACGGCCAGCGGGAGACCCAGATACGCAGTATTTT
CASSQRPAGDPDTQYF
>TRBV7-2|.|TRBD2|TRBJ2-3
TGTGCCAGCAGCGCGCGGGGGGGCCAAGGGGATACGCAGTATTTT
CASSARGGQGDTQYF
>TRBV11-3|few|.|TRBJ2-5
TGTGCCAGCAGCTTAGGGATCTCAGAGACCCAGTACTTC
CASSLGISETQYF
>TRBV24-1|.|.|TRBJ1-1
TGTGCCACCAGTGACCGGGGGGGGAGTACTGAAGCTTTCTTT
CATSDRGGSTEAFF
>TRBV6-2/TRBV6-3|.|TRBD1|TRBJ2-7
TGTGCCAGCAGGCGGACAGGGGTCAGGAACGAGCAGTACTTC
CASRRTGVRNEQYF
>TRBV4-3|few|TRBD2|TRBJ2-2
TGCGCCAGCAGCCAAATAGCGGGAGGAACCGGGGAGCTGTTTTTT
CASSQIAGGTGELFF
>TRBV10-1|many|TRBD2|TRBJ2-3
TGCGCCAGCAGTGACTCTAGCGGTAGCACAGATACGCAGTATTTT
CASSDSSGSTDTQYF
>TRBV20-1|.|TRBD2|TRBJ2-2
TGCAGTGCTAGAGGCCTCACTAGCGGGCACACCGGGGAGCTGTTTTTT
CSARGLTSGHTGELFF
>TRBV29-1|.|.|TRBJ2-5
TGCAGCGCTTTCGGGCACGAGGAGACCCAGTACTTC
CSAFGHEETQYF
>TRBV7-9|many|.|TRBJ2-1
TGTGCCAGCAGCTTAGGGGACCTTCCTAGAGATGAGCAGTTCTTC
CASSLGDLPRDEQFF
>TRBV5-1|.|TRBD1|TRBJ2-7
TGCGCCAGCAGCCCAGGTTCGGGACAGTCGTCCTACGAGCAGTACTTC
CASSPGSGQSSYEQYF
>TRBV12-3/TRBV12-4|many|.|TRBJ1-1
TGTGCCAGCAGTTTAAATGGGCACACTGAAGCTTTCTTT
CASSLNGHTEAFF
>TRBV6-5|many|.|TRBJ1-2
TGTGCCTCTCGGGGCGGGAACTATGGCTACACCTTC
CASRGGNYGYTF
>TRBV7-2|many|.|TRBJ1-4
TGTGCCAGCAGCTTAGACTCAGGGTTAGTGGGAAAACTGTTTTTT
CASSLDSGLVGKLFF
>TRBV7-8|.|.|TRBJ2-2
TGTGCCAGCAGGACAGCCCTCGCGAACACCGGGGAGCTGTTTTTT
CASRTALANTGELFF
>TRBV11-3|many|.|TRBJ2-7
TGTGCCAGCAGCTTTGGGGGTTCCTACGAGCAGTACTTC
CASSFGGSYEQYF
>TRBV11-2|many|TRBD2|TRBJ2-7
TGTGCCAGCAGCCTACCGACTAGCGGGTTCTACGAGCAGTACTTC
CASSLPTSGFYEQYF